A few counts support the clone carrying this T cell receptor beta chain. TCRdb re-called the RACE reads through MiXCR, storing one row per CDR3 protein. Of 80,000 to 95,000 distinct CDR3 sequences listed, around 10% were seen once; the top ten hold roughly 2%. These data originate in a study of human T cells and chemical hapten exposure. Study-wide background: The study patch tested 0.01% DPC on the upper back and read results at 6 days.

Sample time point: patch test 2, 6 weeks after DPC sensitization. Documented treatment: therapeutic diphenylcyclopropenone sensitization with weekly scalp DPC. Trimming pared 4 bases from V and 4 bases from J, leaving 15 bases between. Germline lookup yields CDR1 MNHEY and CDR2 SVGAGI. This CDR3 spans 15 amino acids. Sample: whole blood, taken in connection with sensitization to the hapten diphenylcyclopropenone (DPC). The origin of this receptor is a man aged 35 to 55 with alopecia areata. Some clones in this sample may be carry-over from other donors' samples. The V gene is TRBV6-5, the J gene TRBJ2-3, with TRBD1 as a possible D gene (6 bases). CDR3 sequence (DNA): TGTGCCAGCAGTTGGGGGACATCGAGAGCAGATACGCAGTATTTT. Its protein is CASSWGTSRADTQYF.